A single sample gave rise to the 13 T cell receptor beta chains below, sequenced in a study of CD8+CD57+ T cells in acquired aplastic anemia. Genomic DNA was employed as the template in profiling TCR beta VDJ and CDR3. A single record per CDR3 protein comes from TCRdb applying MiXCR to the reads. In the table there are about 420,000 distinct CDR3 sequences, just under 70% of which are singletons. The sequencing input was sorted CD4+, CD8+, or CD8+CD57+ T cells (not recorded which) from PBMCs. These TCRs come from a human donor in good health, serving as a control.

The chain employs TRBV15 and TRBJ2-3; D is unclear. Germline V CDR1 and CDR2: LNHNV, YYDKDF (reference sequence). V dropped 5 bases and J dropped 6 bases, with 12 bases sitting between them. This CDR3 contains 13 residues. The CDR3 sequence: CATSYGLGDTQYF. The CDR3, as DNA: TGTGCCACCAGCTACGGGCTAGGGGATACGCAGTATTTT.

This clonotype has only a few counts. This sequence joins TRBV6-2 or TRBV6-3 and TRBJ2-3, with TRBD2 matching 9 bases. Germline values: CDR1 MNHEY, CDR2 SVGEGT. J gave up 10 bases and V 4 bases, and 15 bases lay outside the gene matches. This CDR3 has 16 amino acids. CDR3 sequence (DNA): TGTGCCAGCAGTTCTCCCCCTCGGGTAGCGGGGGCTGCGCAGTATTTT. It specifies CASSSPPRVAGAAQYF.

This sequence joins TRBV6-5 and TRBJ2-3; 7 positions match TRBD2. This CDR3 comprises 14 residues. Trimming took 8 bases from V and 5 from J; bases not matched to a gene: 10. CDR1 and CDR2 (germline): MNHEY, SVGAGI. CDR3 in DNA: TGTGCCAGCTGTGGCCCCCGCGGGGGAGATACGCAGTATTTT. It specifies CASCGPRGGDTQYF.

The chain recombines TRBV5-4 with TRBJ1-2; 8 nucleotides line up with TRBD1. The V gene's germline CDR1 is SGHNT and CDR2 YYREEE (reference sequence). The V segment lost 2 bases and the J segment 4 bases; nucleotides outside the gene matches: 1. The CDR3 is 13 residues long. The CDR3 region has the DNA TGTGCCAGCAGCTTACAGGGGGTCTATGGCTACACCTTC. The encoded protein is CASSLQGVYGYTF.

This clonotype was counted only a few times. V is TRBV12-3 or TRBV12-4 and J is TRBJ2-1, with a weak D call TRBD1 (6 bases). The CDR3 contains 14 residues. Trimming left V 5 bases short and J 6 bases short, with 14 bases between. CDR3 sequence (DNA): TGTGCCAGCAGTCCCGGGACATACATCAATGAGCAGTTCTTC. It codes for CASSPGTYINEQFF.

This chain connects TRBV20-1 to TRBJ1-5, with 10 positions matching TRBD1. The CDR3 spans 15 residues. Germline values: CDR1 DFQATT, CDR2 SNEGSKA (reference sequence). V lost 4 bases and J lost 3; bases outside the gene matches: 6. The chain's CDR3 is CSATTGTGVNQPQHF. CDR3 sequence (DNA): TGCAGTGCTACCACCGGGACAGGGGTCAATCAGCCCCAGCATTTT.

This clonotype was counted a single time. This chain uses TRBV10-3 with TRBJ2-7, with TRBD1 as a possible D gene (6 bases). The germline V gene has CDR1 ENHRY and CDR2 SYGVKD. The CDR3 extends over 15 amino acids. V gave up 5 bases and J gave up 0 bases, with 14 bases separating them. The CDR3 region has the DNA TGTGCCATCAGTCCCGGGACATCTTCCTCCTACGAGCAGTACTTC. Translation gives CAISPGTSSSYEQYF.

This clonotype was seen ten or more times. The genes are TRBV2 and TRBJ1-5, with unresolved D. The CDR3 totals 14 residues. In germline, CDR1 is SNHLY, CDR2 FYNNEI. The V end lost 6 bases, the J end lost 0 bases, and 9 bases lay between the germline ends. The CDR3 sequence: CASSAGYSNQPQHF. The CDR3 DNA reads as TGTGCCAGCAGCGCAGGCTATAGCAATCAGCCCCAGCATTTT.

The chain employs TRBV9 and TRBJ1-1; no firm D call. Germline V gives CDR1 SGDLS, CDR2 YYNGEE. The ends were cut back, 0 bases at V and 2 bases at J, with 8 bases in the middle. The CDR3 totals 14 residues. CDR3 region: CASSVGGINTEAFF. In DNA form, the CDR3 reads TGTGCCAGCAGCGTAGGAGGGATCAACACTGAAGCTTTCTTT.

This clonotype was counted at least ten times. The chain joins TRBV19 to TRBJ1-2, with D perhaps TRBD1 (5 bases). V gave up 7 bases and J gave up 2 bases, with 8 bases separating them. This CDR3 has 12 residues. The germline CDR1 and CDR2 sequences are LNHDA and SQIVND (reference sequence). CDR3 sequence (DNA): TGTGCCAGTATCCAGGGAAACTATGGCTACACCTTC. Its translation is CASIQGNYGYTF.

The genes are TRBV20-1 and TRBJ2-4; 9 positions agree with TRBD1. This CDR3 spans 16 amino acids. Germline CDR1 is DFQATT and CDR2 is SNEGSKA (reference sequence). V shed 0 bases, J shed 2 bases, and the junction held 5 bases outside the gene matches. In DNA form, the CDR3 reads TGCAGTGCTAGAGATGAGGGGACAGGGTCCAAAAACATTCAGTACTTC. Amino acid sequence: CSARDEGTGSKNIQYF.

A remark on this clonotype: The DNA is left out, because the CDR3 cannot be placed on it with certainty; the CDR3 is given as TCRdb lists it. This chain links TRBV10-3 with TRBJ2-3; TRBD1 is taken as the D call from the table, unchecked against the DNA. Inclusive of both ends, the CDR3 amounts to 16 amino acids. Germline-derived CDR1 and CDR2 are ENHRY and SYGVKD. CDR3 residues: CAISHGASGGQHFGDF.

Only a few counts were recorded for this clonotype. This sequence may be a read error, since a much larger clone differs from it by one base. The chain is built from TRBV5-6 and TRBJ1-2, with TRBD1 as a possible D gene (6 bases). The CDR3 is made up of 16 amino acids. V lost 0 bases, J lost 7 bases, and 19 bases lay in between. The V gene's germline CDR1 is SGHDT and CDR2 YYEEEE. DNA of the CDR3: TGTGCCAGCAGCTTGGGCAGGGGCGGCCCGGGCTGTGGCTACACCTTC. Residues: CASSLGRGGPGCGYTF.